These 21 T cell receptor beta chains share one sample of origin, sequenced in a study of blood T cells in healthy people across ages. The second PCR ran roughly 6 to 11 cycles with a sample-barcoded 5' primer and J-beta primers. Each CDR3 protein is one row after TCRdb ran MiXCR on the 5' RACE reads. The sample shows roughly 800,000 distinct CDR3 sequences, roughly 25% of them seen only once. These data were also reused for a study on T cells of mothers and their children.

Material for sequencing was blood. Receptors were obtained from a boy younger than 18 in good health.

In its sample, this clonotype was seen once. The rearrangement joins TRBV14 to TRBJ2-7; 10 positions agree with TRBD1. The closer fit of TRBJ2-1 to the DNA end suggests the J call may be wrong. CDR1 and CDR2 from the germline V gene are SGHDN and FVKESK. The CDR3 loop spans 17 amino acids. The CDR3 nucleotides are TGTGCCAGCAGCCAAGGAGTATTTGGGACAGGGGTAGATGAGCAGTTCTTC. This sequence encodes CASSQGVFGTGVDEQFF.

This chain links TRBV11-3 with TRBJ1-5; D call uncertain. Germline loops: CDR1 SGHNT, CDR2 YENEEA. The V and J ends lost 5 bases and 6 bases respectively, with 11 bases between them. This CDR3 spans 13 amino acids. In DNA form, the CDR3 reads TGTGCCAGCAGCCCTACCTCGAGTCAGCCCCAGCATTTT. Translating it yields CASSPTSSQPQHF.

This clonotype was recorded a few times. Since a much larger clone is just one base distant, this may be a read error. V usage is TRBV14 and J usage is TRBJ2-1; D possibly matches TRBD1 or TRBD2 (5 bases each). V lost 1 base to trimming and J lost 9 bases, with 7 bases between them. Germline V lookup: CDR1 SGHDN, CDR2 FVKESK. This CDR3 region has 12 residues. CDR3 DNA: TGTGCCAGCAGCCAAGGGGGGATTGAGCAGTTCTTC. Amino acid sequence: CASSQGGIEQFF.

The chain uses TRBV7-2 and TRBJ2-4; perhaps TRBD2 as D (5 bases). Germline assignment: CDR1 SGHTA and CDR2 FQGNSA. Trimming took off 1 base at V and 5 bases at J, with 9 bases between the two ends. CDR3 size: 14 residues. The chain's CDR3 is CASSLGQRQNIQYF. CDR3 coding DNA: TGTGCCAGCAGCTTAGGGCAGCGGCAAAACATTCAGTACTTC. The entire variable domain, with the rest obtained from reference TRBV7-2 and TRBJ2-4, is as follows: GAGVSQSPSNKVTEKGKDVELRCDPISGHTALYWYRQSLGQGLEFLIYFQGNSAPDKSGLPSDRFSAERTGGSVSTLTIQRTQQEDSAVYLCASSLGQRQNIQYFGAGTRLSVL.

This chain joins TRBV20-1 and TRBJ2-7, with TRBD1 identical over 7 bases. This CDR3 spans 15 amino acids. Trimming cost V 1 base and J 0 bases; bases outside gene matches: 6. Germline V gene sequence: CDR1 DFQATT, CDR2 SNEGSKA (reference sequence). CDR3 bases: TGCAGTGCTAGAGTCTCGACAGGGAGCTCCTACGAGCAGTACTTC. Translated, it gives CSARVSTGSSYEQYF.

The rearrangement joins TRBV7-2 to TRBJ2-7; D uncertain. Germline V gene lookup returns CDR1 SGHTA and CDR2 FQGNSA. V lost 3 bases and J lost 2, with 8 bases in between. There are 13 residues in the CDR3. The CDR3 loop reads CASSLVQTYEQYF. For the CDR3, the DNA is TGTGCCAGCAGCTTGGTACAGACCTACGAGCAGTACTTC.

This chain joins TRBV10-3 and TRBJ2-5; D remains unclear. The CDR3 is 13 amino acids. V was trimmed by 5 bases and J by 7 bases, leaving 14 bases between them. Germline CDR1 and CDR2: ENHRY and SYGVKD. DNA of the CDR3: TGTGCCATCAGTCCCATCGTAGCTGGGACCCAGTACTTC. It codes for CAISPIVAGTQYF.

This clonotype has a handful of counts. The chain uses TRBV7-3 and TRBJ2-5, with D perhaps matching TRBD1 (6 bases). CDR1 is SGHTA, CDR2 FQGTGA, per germline. The CDR3 sequence is 15 residues long. The ends were cut back, 0 bases at V and 1 base at J, with 9 bases in the middle. The CDR3 reads CASSLTVGAQETQYF. The CDR3 coding sequence is TGTGCCAGCAGCTTAACGGTGGGGGCCCAAGAGACCCAGTACTTC.

V is TRBV7-3 and J is TRBJ1-1; 9 bases fit TRBD1. Germline CDR1 is SGHTA and CDR2 is FQGTGA. V lost 8 bases, J lost 1 base, and 11 bases stayed unmatched. This CDR3 spans 16 amino acids. The CDR3 protein is CASRAGTGLKNTEAFF. The CDR3 bases are TGTGCCAGCCGCGCCGGGACAGGGTTGAAGAACACTGAAGCTTTCTTT.

The genes are TRBV12-3 or TRBV12-4 and TRBJ1-6, with 12 bases identical to TRBD1. The CDR3 spans 17 residues. After removal of 5 bases from V and 6 bases from J, the junction contained 8 bases not matched to a gene. CDR3 bases: TGTGCCAGCAGTCCCCTCGGGACAGGGGGCGGTAATTCACCCCTCCACTTT. This codes for CASSPLGTGGGNSPLHF.

The V gene is TRBV7-9, the J gene TRBJ2-7; D gene uncertain. This CDR3 is 11 amino acids long. V gave up 7 bases and J gave up 6 bases, with 10 bases separating them. Germline assignment: CDR1 SEHNR and CDR2 FQNEAQ (reference sequence). CDR3 amino acids: CASNILGEQYF. The DNA for the CDR3 is TGTGCCAGCAACATTTTGGGCGAGCAGTACTTC.

Only a few counts were recorded for this clonotype. The rearrangement joins TRBV27 to TRBJ2-7; maybe TRBD2 (6 bases). The CDR3 has 15 amino acids. Trimming shortened V by 6 bases and J by 5 bases, and 20 bases separated the two germline ends. Germline CDR1 reads MNHEY; CDR2 reads SMNVEV (reference sequence). CDR3 region: CASSEYGGRSDEQYF. Written as DNA, the CDR3 is TGTGCCAGCAGCGAGTACGGGGGACGAAGCGACGAGCAGTACTTC.

This clonotype was detected only a few times. The chain couples TRBV5-1 to TRBJ1-5; the D gene is possibly TRBD1 (5 bases). Trimming stripped 4 bases from V and 5 bases from J, with 16 bases between. CDR1 is SGHRS and CDR2 is YFSETQ in the germline V gene. The CDR3 is 15 amino acids. The CDR3, as DNA: TGCGCCAGCAGCCTCCGGGGGGGAGACTATCAGCCCCAGCATTTT. Translating gives CASSLRGGDYQPQHF.

The chain joins TRBV28 to TRBJ2-5; D may correspond to TRBD1 or TRBD2 (5 bases each). The end of the DNA is better explained by TRBJ2-1, so the J call may be wrong. The CDR3 spans 13 residues. CDR1 MDHEN and CDR2 SYDVKM come from the germline V gene. The CDR3 bases are TGTGCCAGCAGTTGGGGACCGAGCAATGAGCAGTTCTTC. It specifies CASSWGPSNEQFF.

The chain couples TRBV5-5 to TRBJ2-5, with D perhaps TRBD1 (5 bases). Gene TRBJ2-7 matches the end of the DNA better, so the J call may be wrong. The germline V gene encodes CDR1 SGHKS and CDR2 YYEKEE (reference sequence). The CDR3 has 14 residues. CDR3: CASSYSTASYEQYF. The CDR3 DNA follows: TGTGCCAGCAGTTATTCGACAGCCTCCTACGAGCAGTACTTC.

The rearrangement joins TRBV7-9 to TRBJ2-1; 13 nucleotides align to TRBD2. The V gene's germline CDR1 is SEHNR and CDR2 FQNEAQ (reference sequence). Losses at the gene ends were 6 bases for V and 5 bases for J; bases not matched to a gene: 4. The CDR3 is 15 residues long. CDR3 DNA sequence: TGTGCCAGCAGACCCGGACTAGCGGGAGACAATGAGCAGTTCTTC. Residues: CASRPGLAGDNEQFF.

This clonotype was observed once. The chain recombines TRBV6-5 with TRBJ2-5, with D possibly being TRBD1 (6 bases). There are 15 residues in the CDR3. With 2 bases removed from V and 2 bases from J, the gap between germline ends came to 12 bases. Germline V CDR1 and CDR2: MNHEY, SVGAGI. The CDR3 bases are TGTGCCAGCAGTTACGGGGAAGGGGGACAAGAGACCCAGTACTTC. Protein: CASSYGEGGQETQYF.

The gene calls are TRBV10-3 and TRBJ1-5; TRBD1 might be the D (5 bases). CDR1 and CDR2 (germline): ENHRY, SYGVKD. The CDR3 has 16 residues. Trimming removed 3 bases at V and 4 bases at J, with 16 bases between. The CDR3 here is CAISDGTTEKNQPQHF. CDR3 nucleotides: TGTGCCATCAGTGACGGGACGACCGAAAAAAATCAGCCCCAGCATTTT.

The rearrangement links TRBV29-1 to TRBJ2-2, with 8 bases identical to TRBD1. CDR1 and CDR2 from the germline V gene are SQVTM and ANQGSEA. The V segment lost 7 bases and the J segment 5 bases; nucleotides outside the gene matches: 3. The CDR3 has 12 amino acids. Here the CDR3 DNA reads TGCAGCGGGCAGGGGGCGACCGGGGAGCTGTTTTTT. This sequence encodes CSGQGATGELFF.

For the CDR3, the DNA is TGCAGTGCTAGAGATAGGACAGTTAATGAAAAACTGTTTTTT. Translating it yields CSARDRTVNEKLFF. The V gene is TRBV20-1, the J gene TRBJ1-4; possibly TRBD1 for D (6 bases). CDR1 and CDR2 from the germline V gene are DFQATT and SNEGSKA (reference sequence). With 0 bases removed from V and 4 bases from J, the gap between germline ends came to 9 bases. CDR3 length: 14 amino acids.

This clonotype turned up a few times. The chain recombines TRBV7-9 with TRBJ1-4, with 10 nucleotides matching TRBD1. Germline V gene data show CDR1 as SEHNR and CDR2 as FQNEAQ (reference sequence). The CDR3 length is 18 residues. The V gene end was trimmed by 1 base and the J gene end by 8 bases; junction bases not matched to a gene: 13. The DNA of the CDR3 is TGTGCCAGCAGCTTAGAGCTTTTGGGGACAGGGGTTTACGAAAAACTGTTTTTT. It specifies CASSLELLGTGVYEKLFF.